This passage covers 26 T cell receptor beta chains from one sample sequenced in a study of Ad26.COV2.S vaccination and SARS-CoV-2 variants. Profiling relied on immunoSEQ multiplex PCR, and the TCRdb table lists in-frame clones only, not all of them. The data contain roughly 460,000 clones, 80% to 90% of them singletons. Treatment denoted: approximately 18 received Ad26.COV2.S at low or high dose, single or two shots; several received placebo; per-sample allocation not given. Sampling occurred on day 63 after the first vaccine or placebo injection. The sequencing used peripheral blood, collected in a trial of Ad26.COV2.S vaccine versus placebo. The receptors were gathered from a person aged 18-65 years who received the Ad26.COV2.S COVID-19 vaccine or a placebo.

This chain connects TRBV5-4 to TRBJ1-6; D is possibly TRBD1 (5 bases). This CDR3 is 15 amino acids long. Germline loops: CDR1 SGHNT, CDR2 YYREEE (reference sequence). The germline V and J ends were trimmed by 1 base and 8 bases, with 13 bases remaining between them. CDR3: CASSLPGTADSPLHF. CDR3 coding DNA: TGTGCCAGCAGCTTGCCCGGGACCGCGGATTCACCCCTCCACTTT.

The CDR3 protein is CASSLTAEQYF. CDR3 bases: TGTGCCAGCAGTTTAACGGCTGAGCAGTACTTC. The chain combines TRBV28 with TRBJ2-7; the D is unclear. There are 11 residues in the CDR3. CDR1 MDHEN and CDR2 SYDVKM come from the germline V gene. V shed 2 bases and J shed 7 bases, with 6 bases lying between them.

The chain employs TRBV5-4 and TRBJ1-1; 8 bases match TRBD1. Germline V gives CDR1 SGHNT, CDR2 YYREEE (reference sequence). There are 15 residues in the CDR3. J gave up 5 bases and V 4 bases, and 10 bases lay outside the gene matches. The CDR3 coding sequence is TGTGCCAGCAGCCCACAGGGGGTCCCGAGTACTGAAGCTTTCTTT. Encoded protein: CASSPQGVPSTEAFF.

The CDR3 here is CASSPRDPGREQFF. The CDR3 DNA follows: TGTGCCAGCAGTCCCCGGGACCCAGGCCGTGAGCAGTTCTTC. The chain recombines TRBV27 with TRBJ2-1; D possibly uses TRBD1 or TRBD2 (5 bases each). V lost 5 bases, J lost 9 bases, and 17 bases lay in between. The V gene's germline CDR1 is MNHEY and CDR2 SMNVEV (reference sequence). There are 14 residues in the CDR3.

The J gene is TRBJ1-4, the V gene TRBV19, with D perhaps matching TRBD1 (5 bases). The length of the CDR3 is 15 residues. The germline V gene has CDR1 LNHDA and CDR2 SQIVND (reference sequence). The V and J ends lost 2 bases and 3 bases respectively, with 10 bases between them. The CDR3 coding sequence is TGTGCCAGTAGTATACCCGGGACGGCTAATGAAAAACTGTTTTTT. It is translated as CASSIPGTANEKLFF. Looking up the rest from reference TRBV19 and TRBJ1-4 gives the full variable domain: DGGITQSPKYLFRKEGQNVTLSCEQNLNHDAMYWYRQDPGQGLRLIYYSQIVNDFQKGDIAEGYSVSREKKESFPLTVTSAQKNPTAFYLCASSIPGTANEKLFFGSGTQLSVL.

The chain uses TRBV30 and TRBJ2-7; D gene uncertain. The germline CDR1 and CDR2 sequences are GTSNPN and SVGIG (reference sequence). The CDR3 spans 17 residues. With 1 base removed from V and 4 bases from J, the gap between germline ends came to 23 bases. CDR3 bases: TGTGCCTGGAGTGAAAAGGGTCGCCGGGCCATGGCGTACGAGCAGTACTTC. Its protein product is CAWSEKGRRAMAYEQYF.

The rearrangement uses TRBV10-3 and TRBJ2-1; the match to TRBD2 covers 11 bases. V shed 4 bases and J 6 bases; nucleotides not matched to a gene: 5. This CDR3 region has 15 residues. Germline CDR1 is ENHRY and CDR2 is SYGVKD. The CDR3 DNA sequence: TGTGCCATCAGTGCCACTAGCGGGGGATTCAATGAGCAGTTCTTC. Translated: CAISATSGGFNEQFF.

J is TRBJ1-1 and V is TRBV6-6; tentative D call: TRBD1 (6 bases). The length of the CDR3 is 15 residues. CDR1 and CDR2 from the germline V gene are MNHNY and SVGAGI (reference sequence). Trimming shortened V by 6 bases and J by 5 bases, and 19 bases separated the two germline ends. As DNA, the CDR3 is TGTGCCAGCAGATCAGGGGATCGGGACTGGACTGAAGCTTTCTTT. It translates to CASRSGDRDWTEAFF.

V and J are TRBV30 and TRBJ2-3; D is uncertain. This CDR3 is 11 amino acids long. V was trimmed by 8 bases and J by 4 bases, leaving 10 bases between them. CDR1 GTSNPN and CDR2 SVGIG come from the germline V gene (reference sequence). CDR3 nucleotides: TGTGCCCTCGGATGGGCAGATACGCAGTATTTT. Translated: CALGWADTQYF. The whole variable domain, filled in from reference TRBV30 and TRBJ2-3, reads SQTIHQWPATLVQPVGSPLSLECTVEGTSNPNLYWYRQAAGRGLQLLFYSVGIGQISSEVPQNLSASRPQDRQFILSSKKLLLSDSGFYLCALGWADTQYFGPGTRLTVL.

This sequence joins TRBV4-1 and TRBJ1-4; 8 bases line up with TRBD1. The germline CDR1 and CDR2 sequences are MGHRA and YSYEKL. V shed 5 bases and J 8 bases; nucleotides not matched to a gene: 10. The CDR3 covers 15 residues. The CDR3 sequence: CASSSHQGAGEKLFF. DNA for the CDR3: TGCGCCAGCAGCTCACACCAGGGGGCGGGGGAAAAACTGTTTTTT.

The V gene is TRBV4-1, the J gene TRBJ2-1; 7 positions match TRBD2. Germline V lookup: CDR1 MGHRA, CDR2 YSYEKL. V lost 1 base and J lost 5; bases outside the gene matches: 14. The CDR3 extends over 18 amino acids. The CDR3 loop reads CASSQGLAGAKDNNEQFF. The CDR3, as DNA: TGCGCCAGCAGCCAAGGATTGGCGGGAGCGAAAGATAACAATGAGCAGTTCTTC.

This clone has just a few counts. The CDR3 region is CASTAGTPGEQYF. The CDR3 DNA follows: TGTGCCAGCACCGCCGGGACCCCTGGCGAGCAGTACTTC. The chain links TRBV6-5 to TRBJ2-7; D may match TRBD1 or TRBD2 (5 bases each). Germline CDR1 reads MNHEY; CDR2 reads SVGAGI. The CDR3 runs to 13 residues. V gave up 7 bases and J gave up 6 bases, with 16 bases separating them.

The rearrangement joins TRBV5-1 to TRBJ1-4; D gene ambiguous. The germline CDR1 and CDR2 sequences are SGHRS and YFSETQ. There are 18 residues in the CDR3. With 0 bases removed from V and 8 bases from J, the gap between germline ends came to 23 bases. The CDR3: CASSLARGFSWNGEKLFF. Written as DNA, the CDR3 is TGCGCCAGCAGCTTGGCCCGAGGGTTTTCTTGGAACGGCGAAAAACTGTTTTTT.

The V gene is TRBV6-6, the J gene TRBJ1-5; D remains unclear. The germline V gene encodes CDR1 MNHNY and CDR2 SVGAGI (reference sequence). The CDR3 is 16 amino acids. V dropped 8 bases and J dropped 3 bases, with 20 bases sitting between them. The CDR3 region is CASHMELGSINQPQHF. The CDR3, as DNA: TGTGCCAGCCATATGGAACTGGGAAGTATCAATCAGCCCCAGCATTTT.

V usage is TRBV4-1 and J usage is TRBJ1-4; D ambiguous. Per germline, CDR1 MGHRA and CDR2 YSYEKL. V lost 4 bases, J lost 0 bases, and 15 bases lay in between. The CDR3 covers 17 residues. The CDR3 loop reads CASSPRGRTSTNEKLFF. The CDR3 nucleotides read TGCGCCAGCAGCCCCCGCGGGAGAACCTCAACTAATGAAAAACTGTTTTTT.

The V and J genes are TRBV6-5 and TRBJ1-2; no reliable D call. The V end was cut by 5 bases, the J end by 3 bases, with 10 bases between. This CDR3 has 13 amino acids. Germline lookup yields CDR1 MNHEY and CDR2 SVGAGI. CDR3 sequence: CASSPDGYYGYTF. The CDR3 DNA is TGTGCCAGCAGTCCAGACGGTTACTATGGCTACACCTTC.

The gene calls are TRBV6-2 or TRBV6-3 and TRBJ2-7; TRBD1 matches 7 bases. Germline CDR1 reads MNHEY; CDR2 reads SVGEGT. The CDR3 sequence is 16 residues long. Trimming removed 5 bases from V and 3 bases from J; junction bases left unmatched: 13. The DNA for the CDR3 is TGTGCCAGCAGTGGGACCACGACAGGGTTTGTCTACGAGCAGTACTTC. It translates to CASSGTTTGFVYEQYF.

The sample holds a few counts of this clone. J is TRBJ2-7 and V is TRBV13; D assignment may be TRBD1 or TRBD2 (5 bases each). This CDR3 is built from 14 residues. Trimming removed 0 bases from V and 4 bases from J, with 10 bases in between. Germline CDR1 is PRHDT and CDR2 is FYEKMQ (reference sequence). CDR3 loop: CASSLGGPTYEQYF. The CDR3 DNA follows: TGTGCCAGCAGCTTAGGGGGACCGACTTACGAGCAGTACTTC. The full variable domain, rest sourced from reference TRBV13 and TRBJ2-7, is AAGVIQSPRHLIKEKRETATLKCYPIPRHDTVYWYQQGPGQDPQFLISFYEKMQSDKGSIPDRFSAQQFSDYHSELNMSSLELGDSALYFCASSLGGPTYEQYFGPGTRLTVT.

J is TRBJ1-1 and V is TRBV7-3; 9 bases line up with TRBD1. Per the germline V gene, CDR1 is SGHTA and CDR2 is FQGTGA. Trimming at V came to 1 base and at J to 5 bases, leaving 5 bases not matched to a gene. The CDR3 contains 15 residues. CDR3 in amino acids: CASSLIGQGMTEAFF. In DNA, the CDR3 is TGTGCCAGCAGCTTAATCGGACAGGGGATGACTGAAGCTTTCTTT.

Only a few counts were recorded for this clone. This sequence joins TRBV29-1 and TRBJ1-5; tentative D call: TRBD1 (5 bases). The CDR3 spans 13 residues. V shed 4 bases and J shed 5 bases, with 12 bases lying between them. CDR1 is SQVTM and CDR2 is ANQGSEA in the germline V gene. Here the CDR3 reads CSVGQGIDQPQHF. The CDR3 DNA follows: TGCAGCGTTGGCCAGGGAATCGATCAGCCCCAGCATTTT.

The rearrangement links TRBV5-4 to TRBJ2-7; TRBD2 matches 7 bases. The CDR3 is made up of 13 amino acids. The germline gives CDR1 SGHNT, CDR2 YYREEE (reference sequence). Trimming took 4 bases from V and 5 from J; bases not matched to a gene: 6. The CDR3 DNA reads TGTGCCAGCAGCGGCGGGAGTATCAACGAGCAGTACTTC. The encoded protein is CASSGGSINEQYF.

The chain links TRBV5-1 to TRBJ2-1, with D tentatively TRBD2 (5 bases). This CDR3 is 15 amino acids long. Germline loops: CDR1 SGHRS, CDR2 YFSETQ. Trimming took off 3 bases at V and 0 bases at J, with 10 bases between the two ends. As DNA, the CDR3 is TGCGCCAGCAGCTGGGAAGGGAGCTCCTACAATGAGCAGTTCTTC. It is translated as CASSWEGSSYNEQFF.

DNA for the CDR3: TGTGCCAGCAGCGGTACCCCGGGGACAACTGGAAACACCATATATTTT. Translation gives CASSGTPGTTGNTIYF. The chain joins TRBV5-4 to TRBJ1-3, with a possible D match to TRBD1 (6 bases). CDR3 length equals 16 residues. V was cut by 4 bases and J by 2 bases, with 16 bases left in between. Germline V gene data show CDR1 as SGHNT and CDR2 as YYREEE (reference sequence).

The V call is TRBV4-1, the J call TRBJ1-1; 10 nucleotides align to TRBD1. Looked up from germline, CDR1 is MGHRA and CDR2 is YSYEKL. CDR3 size: 14 residues. The V and J ends lost 7 bases and 5 bases, in that order; junction bases with no gene match: 7. CDR3: CASTLDRGRTEAFF. The CDR3 bases are TGCGCCAGCACCCTAGACAGGGGGCGAACTGAAGCTTTCTTT.

CDR3 sequence reads: CASSVPQPQETQYF. CDR3 nucleotide sequence: TGTGCCAGCAGCGTCCCTCAACCCCAAGAGACCCAGTACTTC. This chain uses TRBV6-5 with TRBJ2-5; D not resolved. The CDR3 has 14 amino acids. Between the trimmed V and J ends, which lost 6 bases and 1 base, there was a span of 12 bases. Per germline, CDR1 MNHEY and CDR2 SVGAGI.

The V and J genes are TRBV27 and TRBJ2-1; the match to TRBD2 covers 11 bases. Losses at the gene ends were 7 bases for V and 10 bases for J; bases not matched to a gene: 6. Germline CDR1 and CDR2: MNHEY and SMNVEV (reference sequence). The CDR3 is made up of 13 amino acids. The DNA of the CDR3 is TGTGCCAGCAAGGCTAGCGGGAGGTGGGAGCAGTTCTTC. Translation gives CASKASGRWEQFF.